Each of the 14 T cell receptor beta chains below was sequenced from the same sample in a study of PD-1 blockade in classical Hodgkin lymphoma. Time point in this sample: newly diagnosed, previously untreated cHL patient sample. CD4+ T cells were purified from thawed PBMCs by negative selection. The method was immunoSEQ multiplex PCR; TCRdb's version includes in-frame clones alone and lacks a portion of them. The table includes 30,000 to 40,000 clones, roughly 90% detected once. Source material: CD4+ T cells from blood. These receptors were obtained from a human donor with classical Hodgkin lymphoma.

The J gene is TRBJ2-7, the V gene TRBV7-2; D gene ambiguous. Germline V lookup: CDR1 SGHTA, CDR2 FQGNSA. Trimming cost V 1 base and J 2 bases, with 9 bases left between them. This CDR3 contains 14 residues. The chain's CDR3 is CASSLVGPPYEQYF. CDR3 nucleotide sequence: TGTGCCAGCAGCTTAGTTGGGCCTCCCTACGAGCAGTACTTC.

The V and J genes are TRBV10-3 and TRBJ2-3; the match to TRBD1 covers 8 bases. CDR1 and CDR2 (germline): ENHRY, SYGVKD. The CDR3 has 13 residues. V lost 6 bases and J lost 6; bases outside the gene matches: 5. The CDR3, as DNA: TGTGCCATCAGGGCAGGGGGCGAGGATACGCAGTATTTT. Protein sequence: CAIRAGGEDTQYF.

The rearrangement links TRBV10-1 to TRBJ2-7; TRBD2 matches at 10 bases. The V and J ends lost 4 bases and 7 bases, in that order; junction bases with no gene match: 10. This CDR3 region has 15 residues. The germline CDR1 and CDR2 sequences are WNHNN and SYGVQD (reference sequence). CDR3 sequence (DNA): TGCGCCAGCAGTGCATCGGCTAGCGGGAGAATAGAGCAGTACTTC. This sequence encodes CASSASASGRIEQYF.

The chain recombines TRBV5-4 with TRBJ2-5; possibly TRBD1 or TRBD2 for D (5 bases each). The CDR3 loop spans 13 amino acids. Trimming removed 4 bases from V and 9 bases from J, with 16 bases in between. CDR1 and CDR2 from the germline V gene are SGHNT and YYREEE (reference sequence). The CDR3 reads CASSNGAGLAQYF. As DNA, the CDR3 is TGTGCCAGCAGCAACGGGGCCGGGCTGGCCCAGTACTTC.

In DNA form, the CDR3 reads TGTGCCAGCAGTGAGAGTGTCGGGGAGCAGTACTTC. This encodes CASSESVGEQYF. J is TRBJ2-7 and V is TRBV2, with unresolved D. Germline V lookup: CDR1 SNHLY, CDR2 FYNNEI. The V gene lost 3 bases and the J gene lost 7 bases, with 10 bases spanning the gap. The CDR3 loop spans 12 amino acids.

The chain joins TRBV18 to TRBJ1-1, with unresolved D. Between the trimmed V and J ends, which lost 2 bases and 0 bases, there was a span of 10 bases. Germline V lookup: CDR1 KGHSH, CDR2 LQKENI. The CDR3 has 15 amino acids. CDR3 DNA sequence: TGTGCCAGCTCACCAAAGGTTGAAATGAACACTGAAGCTTTCTTT. Its translation is CASSPKVEMNTEAFF.

This clone occurred a few times. V and J are TRBV2 and TRBJ1-5, with 8 positions matching TRBD1. The V segment lost 6 bases and the J segment 6 bases; nucleotides outside the gene matches: 4. The CDR3 is 13 amino acids. The germline gives CDR1 SNHLY, CDR2 FYNNEI. The CDR3 DNA sequence: TGTGCCAGCAGAGACAGGGGCGGTCAGCCCCAGCATTTT. Protein product: CASRDRGGQPQHF.

This clone was seen once. The CDR3 spells CASSSRTSGAAGLSEQYF. In nucleotides, the CDR3 is TGTGCCAGCAGTTCCCGGACTAGCGGTGCTGCCGGACTGAGCGAGCAGTACTTC. This chain joins TRBV28 and TRBJ2-7, with 10 bases fitting TRBD2. Germline trimming cut 4 bases from V and 6 bases from J; bases unmatched to any gene: 18. The CDR3 covers 18 residues. Germline V lookup: CDR1 MDHEN, CDR2 SYDVKM.

J is TRBJ1-5 and V is TRBV2; D is undetermined. The CDR3 loop spans 14 amino acids. The germline V gene has CDR1 SNHLY and CDR2 FYNNEI. Trimming took off 2 bases at V and 1 base at J, with 6 bases between the two ends. CDR3 in DNA: TGTGCCAGCAGTGAAATGAACAGCAATCAGCCCCAGCATTTT. It yields the protein CASSEMNSNQPQHF.

The chain joins TRBV6-6 to TRBJ2-7, with D perhaps given as TRBD1 or TRBD2 (5 bases each). V was pared by 7 bases and J by 3 bases, with 16 bases between. The length of the CDR3 is 14 residues. Germline lookup yields CDR1 MNHNY and CDR2 SVGAGI (reference sequence). The CDR3 DNA reads TGTGCCAGCACCAGCCGGGGACCTGGCTACGAGCAGTACTTC. Translating it yields CASTSRGPGYEQYF.

The gene calls are TRBV19 and TRBJ1-1; TRBD1 matches at 12 bases. The CDR3 is 16 amino acids. Germline loops: CDR1 LNHDA, CDR2 SQIVND (reference sequence). Trimming removed 7 bases from V and 5 bases from J; junction bases left unmatched: 11. CDR3 nucleotide sequence: TGTGCCAGTAAAACCGGGACAGGGGGCACATCTACTGAAGCTTTCTTT. It translates to CASKTGTGGTSTEAFF.

This clone was seen just once. The chain links TRBV6-5 to TRBJ1-2; 8 nucleotides agree with TRBD1. Germline V lookup: CDR1 MNHEY, CDR2 SVGAGI. V lost 4 bases, J lost 8 bases, and 9 bases stayed unmatched. The CDR3 has 14 residues. CDR3 in DNA: TGTGCCAGCAGTTGGTCAGGGGGCCCGGGGGGCTACACCTTC. Protein sequence: CASSWSGGPGGYTF.

The chain's CDR3 is CASSGVNTEAFF. The CDR3 coding sequence is TGTGCCAGCAGTGGGGTGAACACTGAAGCTTTCTTT. The rearrangement links TRBV25-1 to TRBJ1-1; D call uncertain. The germline CDR1 and CDR2 sequences are MGHDK and SYGVNS. Trimming stripped 4 bases from V and 0 bases from J, with 3 bases between. This CDR3 spans 12 amino acids.

The J gene is TRBJ2-1, the V gene TRBV7-2; tentative D call: TRBD1 (6 bases). This CDR3 contains 13 residues. CDR1 and CDR2 from the germline V gene are SGHTA and FQGNSA. The V end lost 5 bases, the J end lost 11 bases, and 16 bases lay between the germline ends. The DNA for the CDR3 is TGTGCCAGCAGCCCACAGGGTATATTTAAGCAGTTCTTC. It specifies CASSPQGIFKQFF.